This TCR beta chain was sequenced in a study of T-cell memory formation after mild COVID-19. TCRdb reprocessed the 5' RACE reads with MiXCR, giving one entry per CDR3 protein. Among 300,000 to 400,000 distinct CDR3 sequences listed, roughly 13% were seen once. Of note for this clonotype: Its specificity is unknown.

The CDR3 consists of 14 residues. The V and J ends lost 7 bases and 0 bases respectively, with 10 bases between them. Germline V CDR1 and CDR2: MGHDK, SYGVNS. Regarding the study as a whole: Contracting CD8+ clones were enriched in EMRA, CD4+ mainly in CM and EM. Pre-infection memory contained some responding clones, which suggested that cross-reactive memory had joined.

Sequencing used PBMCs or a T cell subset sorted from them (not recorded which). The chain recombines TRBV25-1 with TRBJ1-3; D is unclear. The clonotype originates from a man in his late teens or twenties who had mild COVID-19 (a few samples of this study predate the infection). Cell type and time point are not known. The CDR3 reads CASTEIGSGNTIYF. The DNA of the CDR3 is TGTGCCAGCACAGAGATTGGCTCTGGAAACACCATATATTTT.